Listed below are T cell receptor beta chains from one sample, sequenced in a study of CXCR3-negative and CXCR3-positive naive CD8 T cells. With the 5' RACE reads reprocessed, TCRdb shows one record per CDR3 protein and no DNA. The sample yields roughly 48,000 distinct CDR3 sequences, of which the top ten take up approximately 16%. Source material: memory CD8+ T cells from blood. Receptors were obtained from a human donor in good health. Some clones in this sample may be carry-over from other donors' samples. Each CDR3 is given with its conserved first and last residue.

j_call	v_call	cdr3_length	cdr3_aa
TRBJ1-6	TRBV20-1	14	CSARVGAYNSPLHF
TRBJ2-7	TRBV20-1	15	CSARQLDRGAYEQYF
TRBJ1-1	TRBV29-1	14	CSGLAGVEDTEAFF
TRBJ2-3	TRBV28	19	CASSFSDITTGEATDTQYF
TRBJ2-7	TRBV29-1	13	CSVEQGYLYEQYF
TRBJ2-5	TRBV29-1	16	CSFIPAESGGEETQYF
TRBJ2-1	TRBV19	17	CATPRLAGAPVPNEQFF
TRBJ2-7	TRBV7-9	14	CASSRRDRADEQYF
TRBJ2-1	TRBV18	14	CASSGLGSYNEQFF
TRBJ1-5	TRBV6-5	16	CASSDTGNYSNQPQHF
TRBJ2-7	TRBV7-8	15	CASSFLAGGEGEQYF
TRBJ2-1	TRBV20-1	13	CSARSSGAPSQFF
TRBJ2-7	TRBV5-1	14	CASRGETGNYEQYF
TRBJ2-7	TRBV28	14	CASSLSAGGSEQYF
TRBJ1-1	TRBV6-6	11	CASSYSAGAFF
TRBJ2-2	TRBV28	13	CASSLSFAGELFF
TRBJ2-1	TRBV27	14	CASSWASAYNEQFF